Reported below is one T cell receptor (beta chain). Its antigen is not identified. A read error may account for a junction end that differs from germline. PCR was performed a second time for about 6 to 11 cycles using a sample-barcoded 5' primer and a J-beta primer mix. Each cDNA molecule carried a tag from a template-switch adaptor that contained 12 random nucleotides. A single record per CDR3 protein comes from TCRdb applying MiXCR to the 5' RACE reads. The sample lists over 950,000 distinct CDR3 sequences; roughly half were seen once. This specimen belongs to a study of blood T cells in healthy people across ages. Overall study results and limits: Estimated diversity across one million T cells was deemed an underestimate.

It was around 10 milliliters of peripheral blood that were drawn from each donor. This clonotype was sampled from a woman aged 60 to 75 in good health. Sequenced material: blood.

The CDR3 region has the DNA TGTGCCAGCAGCTTAGCCGGGACTGAATATGGATACACCTTC. It codes for CASSLAGTEYGYTF. The chain is built from TRBV7-2 and TRBJ1-2, with D tentatively TRBD1 (5 bases). The CDR3 consists of 14 residues. Germline CDR1 reads SGHTA; CDR2 reads FQGNSA.